These T cell receptor beta chains were read from a single sample in a study of blood T cell repertoires in COVID-19. Clones were sequenced by immunoSEQ multiplex PCR, and TCRdb holds only the in-frame ones, with some missing. Of roughly 220,000 clones in the sample, roughly 88% were seen once. The specimen was PBMCs or T cells enriched from blood (not recorded which). The receptors originated from a woman in her fifties or sixties with acute COVID-19. CDR3s include the opening cysteine and the closing phenylalanine or tryptophan. D genes are given only for firm matches. The listing skips clone size in some rows; elsewhere it reads once, few, many or a size class.

TRBV7-2,16,-,TRBJ2-6,-,CASCAHEAFGANVLTF,TGTGCCAGCTGTGCGCATGAGGCATTCGGGGCCAACGTCCTGACTTTC
TRBV5-4,12,-,TRBJ2-7,-,CASSPGGYEQYF,TGTGCCAGCAGCCCCGGCGGCTACGAGCAGTACTTC
TRBV19,14,-,TRBJ1-5,-,CASSGRTDNQPQHF,TGTGCCAGTAGTGGGAGGACGGACAATCAGCCCCAGCATTTT
TRBV5-1,17,-,TRBJ2-1,-,CASRQVRSGSSYNEQFF,TGCGCCAGCAGGCAAGTAAGAAGCGGGTCCTCCTACAATGAGCAGTTCTTC
TRBV11-2,14,once,TRBJ2-3,-,CASSLSGGSDTQYF,TGTGCCAGCAGCTTATCGGGGGGCTCAGATACGCAGTATTTT
TRBV15,15,-,TRBJ2-7,TRBD1,CATSRLGQGRLGQYF,TGTGCCACCAGCAGGCTGGGACAGGGGCGTTTGGGGCAGTACTTC
TRBV28,18,once,TRBJ2-1,TRBD1,CASTAGQGQPFIYNEQFF,TGTGCCAGCACCGCCGGACAGGGTCAACCTTTCATATACAATGAGCAGTTCTTC
TRBV7-8,16,-,TRBJ2-2,-,CASSLMTGTNTGELFF,TGTGCCAGCAGCTTAATGACAGGGACTAACACCGGGGAGCTGTTTTTT
TRBV5-5,16,-,TRBJ2-3,-,CASSLARVYNTDTQYF,TGTGCCAGCAGCTTGGCCAGGGTCTACAACACAGATACGCAGTATTTT
TRBV11-2,11,-,TRBJ1-4,-,CASSSPGRLFF,TGTGCCAGCAGCTCGCCGGGAAGACTGTTTTTT
TRBV27,17,-,TRBJ1-5,TRBD1,CASSGTGKLNSNQPQHF,TGTGCCAGCAGTGGGACAGGGAAGTTGAATAGCAATCAGCCCCAGCATTTT
TRBV18,15,-,TRBJ1-5,-,CASSPGSGSNQPQHF,TGTGCCAGCTCCCCTGGATCAGGGAGCAATCAGCCCCAGCATTTT
TRBV28,18,-,TRBJ1-3,-,CASSFLFPREGKRNTIYF,TGTGCCAGCAGTTTCCTCTTCCCGAGGGAGGGAAAGAGAAACACCATATATTTT
TRBV7-2,18,-,TRBJ2-7,TRBD2,CASSLVRLAGGSSYEQYF,TGTGCCAGCAGCTTAGTTAGACTAGCGGGAGGATCCTCCTACGAGCAGTACTTC
TRBV19,10,once,TRBJ1-2,-,CAAGDYGYTF,TGTGCCGCAGGGGACTATGGCTACACCTTC
TRBV27,14,-,TRBJ1-2,-,CASSLTYQGNGYTF,TGTGCCAGCAGTCTAACCTATCAGGGTAATGGCTACACCTTC
TRBV18,15,-,TRBJ1-1,TRBD1,CASSPWTGVDTEAFF,TGTGCCAGCTCACCCTGGACAGGGGTGGACACTGAAGCTTTCTTT
TRBV6-2/TRBV6-3,14,-,TRBJ1-1,-,CASSVYGGDTEAFF,TGTGCCAGCAGTGTTTACGGAGGGGACACTGAAGCTTTCTTT
TRBV10-3,18,-,TRBJ1-5,-,CAISEYFFREGSNQPQHF,TGTGCCATCAGTGAGTATTTTTTTAGGGAGGGGAGCAATCAGCCCCAGCATTTT
TRBV6-5,12,-,TRBJ2-7,-,CASRFPGYEQYF,TGTGCCAGCAGGTTCCCAGGTTACGAGCAGTACTTC
TRBV5-1,16,-,TRBJ2-1,TRBD2,CASSFDPAGVNNEQFF,TGCGCCAGCAGCTTTGACCCAGCGGGAGTAAATAATGAGCAGTTCTTC
TRBV9,16,-,TRBJ2-5,TRBD2,CASSAGLAGVRETQYF,TGTGCCAGCAGCGCCGGACTAGCGGGAGTACGGGAGACCCAGTACTTC
TRBV6-2/TRBV6-3,14,-,TRBJ1-4,TRBD1,CASSPANAPGQPHF,TGTGCCAGCAGCCCAGCCAATGCACCGGGACAGCCTCACTTT
TRBV9,15,few,TRBJ1-3,-,CASSVGGASGNTIYF,TGTGCCAGCAGCGTAGGGGGAGCGTCTGGAAACACCATATATTTT
TRBV11-3,15,-,TRBJ2-1,TRBD2,CASSLGLAARNEQFF,TGTGCCAGCAGCTTAGGCCTAGCGGCCCGCAATGAGCAGTTCTTC
TRBV30,11,-,TRBJ2-5,-,CAWSAAGTQYF,TGTGCCTGGAGTGCCGCCGGGACTCAGTACTTC
TRBV19,13,-,TRBJ1-4,-,CASNQGIGEKLFF,TGTGCCAGTAACCAGGGGATAGGTGAAAAACTGTTTTTT
TRBV3-1/TRBV3-2,16,-,TRBJ1-2,TRBD1,CASSQDPQTGNYGYTF,TGTGCCAGCAGCCAAGACCCCCAGACAGGGAACTATGGCTACACCTTC
TRBV27,13,-,TRBJ2-7,-,CASSLSPAYEQYF,TGTGCCAGCAGTTTATCTCCCGCGTACGAGCAGTACTTC
TRBV7-2,15,-,TRBJ2-2,-,CASSSSRGATGELFF,TGTGCCAGCAGCTCCAGTCGGGGGGCGACCGGGGAGCTGTTTTTT
TRBV28,11,-,TRBJ2-5,-,CASSLRETQYF,TGTGCCAGCAGCCTTCGGGAGACCCAGTACTTC
TRBV27,13,-,TRBJ2-7,-,CASSPFHRYEQYF,TGTGCCAGCAGTCCATTCCATCGGTACGAGCAGTACTTC
TRBV30,13,-,TRBJ2-4,-,CAWGGGGRNIQYF,TGTGCCTGGGGGGGAGGTGGGAGAAACATTCAGTACTTC
TRBV2,10,-,TRBJ2-3,-,CASTLDTQYF,TGTGCCAGCACTTTGGATACGCAGTATTTT
TRBV9,16,-,TRBJ2-5,TRBD2,CASSVGGLAGLETQYF,TGTGCCAGCAGCGTAGGCGGACTAGCGGGATTGGAGACCCAGTACTTC
TRBV7-2,14,-,TRBJ2-3,TRBD1,CASSEGQGTDTQYF,TGTGCCAGCAGTGAGGGACAGGGCACAGATACGCAGTATTTT
TRBV29-1,15,-,TRBJ2-7,TRBD1,CSVAPKTGGSYEQYF,TGCAGCGTTGCCCCGAAGACAGGGGGTAGTTACGAGCAGTACTTC
TRBV28,14,-,TRBJ1-1,TRBD1,CASRRDSLNTEAFF,TGTGCCAGCAGGAGGGACAGCCTGAACACTGAAGCTTTCTTT
TRBV6-5,13,few,TRBJ1-2,TRBD1,CASRRSRGEGYTF,TGTGCCAGCAGAAGATCCAGGGGGGAAGGCTACACCTTC
TRBV27,13,once,TRBJ2-7,-,CASAPYSSYEQYF,TGTGCCAGCGCCCCCTATTCCTCCTACGAGCAGTACTTC
TRBV19,15,-,TRBJ2-3,-,CASGPSGRWTDTQYF,TGTGCCAGTGGGCCCAGTGGGAGATGGACAGATACGCAGTATTTT
TRBV7-9,14,-,TRBJ1-5,-,CASSLDYRNQPQHF,TGTGCCAGCAGCTTAGATTATAGAAATCAGCCCCAGCATTTT
TRBV27,14,few,TRBJ2-7,TRBD1,CASSFGDSSYEQYF,TGTGCCAGCAGTTTTGGGGACAGCTCCTACGAGCAGTACTTC
TRBV19,13,-,TRBJ2-3,-,CASRETTTDTQYF,TGTGCCAGTAGGGAGACTACGACAGATACGCAGTATTTT
TRBV7-2,15,-,TRBJ2-4,TRBD1,CASGPLTGYQNIQYF,TGTGCCAGTGGCCCTCTGACAGGGTACCAAAACATTCAGTACTTC
TRBV18,15,-,TRBJ1-1,-,CASSLASGLNTEAFF,TGTGCCAGCTCACTCGCAAGCGGGCTAAACACTGAAGCTTTCTTT
TRBV5-1,12,-,TRBJ2-3,-,CASSLERDTQYF,TGCGCCAGCAGCTTGGAGCGAGATACGCAGTATTTT
TRBV29-1,17,-,TRBJ2-5,TRBD2,CSAGPGFAGGPGETQYF,TGCAGCGCTGGCCCGGGGTTTGCGGGAGGGCCGGGAGAGACCCAGTACTTC
TRBV14,19,-,TRBJ2-1,TRBD2,CASSHSGTSVRPSYNEQFF,TGTGCCAGCAGCCACTCCGGGACTAGCGTTCGACCCTCCTACAATGAGCAGTTCTTC
TRBV6-1,13,-,TRBJ1-2,-,CASSEASDYGYTF,TGTGCCAGCAGTGAAGCGTCGGACTATGGCTACACCTTC